Presented here are 14 T cell receptor beta chains from one specimen sequenced in a study of blood T cell repertoires in COVID-19. Some clones are missing from TCRdb's copy, which holds only in-frame ones; the method was immunoSEQ multiplex PCR. This sample has about 230,000 clones; over 75% occur once, and the top ten carry under 14%. Input material: peripheral blood. The receptors were gathered from a man aged 45-65 years with COVID-19, enrolled during active disease.

This chain uses TRBV14 with TRBJ1-5; possible D gene TRBD1, 6 bases. V lost 8 bases, J lost 6 bases, and 14 bases lay in between. Germline assignment: CDR1 SGHDN and CDR2 FVKESK. The CDR3 extends over 13 amino acids. The CDR3 DNA reads as TGTGCCAGCCTGGCAGGGGTTGCTCAGCCCCAGCATTTT. Residues: CASLAGVAQPQHF.

The chain links TRBV19 to TRBJ2-5; 7 bases align to TRBD1. Germline V CDR1 and CDR2: LNHDA, SQIVND (reference sequence). The CDR3 totals 13 residues. V lost 7 bases, J lost 3 bases, and 5 bases stayed unmatched. The CDR3 spells CASKHTGEETQYF. As DNA, the CDR3 is TGTGCCAGTAAACATACAGGGGAAGAGACCCAGTACTTC.

This clone has a single count. This rearrangement joins TRBV5-1 to TRBJ2-1, with 7 bases that match TRBD2. The length of the CDR3 is 16 residues. Trimming cost V 0 bases and J 2 bases; bases outside gene matches: 5. Germline CDR1 reads SGHRS; CDR2 reads YFSETQ. CDR3 nucleotide sequence: TGCGCCAGCAGCTTGGGATCTGGGGGGGCCTACAATGAGCAGTTCTTC. Its protein is CASSLGSGGAYNEQFF. Variable domain in full (rest from reference TRBV5-1 and TRBJ2-1): KAGVTQTPRYLIKTRGQQVTLSCSPISGHRSVSWYQQTPGQGLQFLFEYFSETQRNKGNFPGRFSGRQFSNSRSEMNVSTLELGDSALYLCASSLGSGGAYNEQFFGPGTRLTVL.

The V call is TRBV21-1, the J call TRBJ2-1; TRBD1 is the table's D call and was not checked against the DNA. TRBV21-1 is a pseudogene locus. The CDR3 consists of 15 residues. The CDR3 loop reads CASSQKQGQDNEQFF. Written as DNA, the CDR3 is TGTGCCAGCAGCCAAAAACAGGGGCAGGACAATGAGCAGTTCTTC.

V usage is TRBV6-2 or TRBV6-3 and J usage is TRBJ2-5; D may be TRBD2 (6 bases). This CDR3 comprises 15 residues. Per the germline V gene, CDR1 is MNHEY and CDR2 is SVGEGT. The ends were cut back, 2 bases at V and 2 bases at J, with 12 bases in the middle. CDR3 coding DNA: TGTGCCAGCAGTTACCTTCGGGGGTGGCAAGAGACCCAGTACTTC. Translation: CASSYLRGWQETQYF.

The chain is built from TRBV29-1 and TRBJ2-3, with 11 bases identical to TRBD2. Germline CDR1 reads SQVTM; CDR2 reads ANQGSEA. This CDR3 is built from 14 residues. The V gene end was trimmed by 6 bases and the J gene end by 2 bases; junction bases not matched to a gene: 4. The CDR3 nucleotides read TGCAGCGTCCTTAGCGGGAGGGTCACAGATACGCAGTATTTT. Translated: CSVLSGRVTDTQYF.

The V and J genes are TRBV5-8 and TRBJ2-1; D possibly corresponds to TRBD1 (6 bases). Germline loops: CDR1 SGHTS, CDR2 YDEGEE. V was cut by 3 bases and J by 0 bases, with 16 bases left in between. The CDR3 contains 17 residues. The CDR3 nucleotides are TGTGCCAGCAGCTACCCCCCAGCGGACAGCTCCTACAATGAGCAGTTCTTC. It is translated as CASSYPPADSSYNEQFF.

J is TRBJ2-5 and V is TRBV9, with 15 bases that match TRBD2. J lost 0 bases, V lost 3 bases, and 3 bases had no gene match. The CDR3 runs to 17 residues. Germline CDR1 and CDR2: SGDLS and YYNGEE. The chain's CDR3 is CASSAGLAGGNQETQYF. In nucleotides, the CDR3 is TGTGCCAGCAGCGCGGGACTAGCGGGGGGAAACCAAGAGACCCAGTACTTC.

V and J are TRBV18 and TRBJ2-1; 8 nucleotides align to TRBD2. From germline, CDR1 is KGHSH and CDR2 LQKENI. The ends lost 0 bases at V and 4 bases at J; junction bases unmatched: 5. The CDR3 consists of 16 residues. The CDR3 protein is CASSPPNGGGYNEQFF. CDR3 sequence (DNA): TGTGCCAGCTCACCACCGAACGGGGGGGGATACAATGAGCAGTTCTTC.

The chain couples TRBV6-1 to TRBJ1-1; D perhaps matches TRBD1 (5 bases). The germline CDR1 and CDR2 sequences are MNHNS and SASEGT. The V and J ends lost 3 bases and 5 bases respectively, with 13 bases between them. The CDR3 runs to 14 residues. Written as DNA, the CDR3 is TGTGCCAGCAGTGATTGGCAGGGCGAGACTGAAGCTTTCTTT. This codes for CASSDWQGETEAFF.

This chain uses TRBV7-9 with TRBJ1-2, with D possibly TRBD1 on 6 matching bases. CDR3 length: 15 amino acids. V was trimmed by 3 bases and J by 2 bases, leaving 13 bases between them. Germline lookup yields CDR1 SEHNR and CDR2 FQNEAQ (reference sequence). CDR3 in DNA: TGTGCCAGCAGCTTCCACAGGGAAATAAACTATGGCTACACCTTC. It is translated as CASSFHREINYGYTF.

CDR3 loop: CASSVEGSGGSYTDTQYF. As DNA, the CDR3 is TGTGCCAGCAGCGTAGAGGGTAGCGGGGGGTCCTACACAGATACGCAGTATTTT. V and J are TRBV9 and TRBJ2-3, with 10 bases lining up with TRBD2. CDR3 length equals 18 residues. In germline, CDR1 is SGDLS, CDR2 YYNGEE. Trimming took 0 bases from V and 2 from J; bases not matched to a gene: 9.

This sequence joins TRBV30 and TRBJ2-2; TRBD1 agrees at 12 bases. CDR3 length: 15 residues. Germline CDR1 and CDR2: GTSNPN and SVGIG (reference sequence). J was trimmed by 11 bases and V by 5 bases; bases with no gene match: 12. CDR3 coding DNA: TGTGCCTGGGGTACCGGGACAGGGGGCCGGAGAGAGCTGTTTTTT. This gives the protein CAWGTGTGGRRELFF. Supplemented by reference TRBV30 and TRBJ2-2, the full variable domain reads SQTIHQWPATLVQPVGSPLSLECTVEGTSNPNLYWYRQAAGRGLQLLFYSVGIGQISSEVPQNLSASRPQDRQFILSSKKLLLSDSGFYLCAWGTGTGGRRELFFGEGSRLTVL.

V and J are TRBV7-9 and TRBJ2-7, with a possible D match to TRBD1 (6 bases). Trimming stripped 3 bases from V and 0 bases from J, with 12 bases between. Germline V lookup: CDR1 SEHNR, CDR2 FQNEAQ (reference sequence). The CDR3 consists of 15 residues. The CDR3 bases are TGTGCCAGCAGCTTGACAGGTCTCAGCTCCTACGAGCAGTACTTC. Translated, it gives CASSLTGLSSYEQYF.